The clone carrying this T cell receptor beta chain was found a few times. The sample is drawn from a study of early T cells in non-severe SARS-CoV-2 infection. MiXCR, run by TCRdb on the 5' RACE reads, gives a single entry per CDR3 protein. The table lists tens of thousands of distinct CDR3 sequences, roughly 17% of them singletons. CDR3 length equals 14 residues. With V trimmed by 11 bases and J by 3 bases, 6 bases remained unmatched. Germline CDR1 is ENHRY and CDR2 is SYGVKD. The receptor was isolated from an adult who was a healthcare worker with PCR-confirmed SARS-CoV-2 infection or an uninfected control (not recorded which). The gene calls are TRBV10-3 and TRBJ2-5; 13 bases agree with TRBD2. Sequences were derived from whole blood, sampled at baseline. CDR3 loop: CAATGTSGKETQYF. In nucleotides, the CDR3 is TGTGCCGCCACCGGGACTAGCGGGAAAGAGACCCAGTACTTC.